This TCR beta chain was documented in a study of blood T cell repertoires in COVID-19. For the study at large: Collection of acute and convalescent COVID-19 samples took place in the United States, Italy and Spain. Nucleic acid was either cDNA or gDNA, and it came from T cells, B-cell-depleted T cells, or PBMCs.

The data were produced by immunoSEQ multiplex PCR, yet TCRdb's version contains in-frame clones alone and is incomplete. Counted here are about 280,000 clones, 87% occurring once; the ten biggest clones make up about 2.2%. The ends were cut back, 1 base at V and 5 bases at J, with 12 bases in the middle. Germline loops: CDR1 LNHDA, CDR2 SQIVND (reference sequence). The CDR3 runs to 15 residues. This TCR was recovered from a woman in her forties or fifties who had recovered from COVID-19. Sequenced material: peripheral blood. The V call is TRBV19, the J call TRBJ1-5; D gene unclear. For the CDR3, the DNA is TGTGCCAGTAGTATAGTTGTGAGGGAATATCAGCCCCAGCATTTT. Amino acid sequence: CASSIVVREYQPQHF.